This TCR beta chain was recovered during a study of T cells after yellow fever vaccination. Trimming pared 5 bases from V and 1 base from J, leaving 32 bases between. Germline V lookup: CDR1 SGHVS, CDR2 FQNEAQ. The CDR3 has 21 residues. TCRdb redid the calling of the 5' RACE reads with MiXCR, one entry per CDR3 protein. There are fewer than 100,000 distinct CDR3 sequences in the sample; under 7% occur only once, and about 41% lies in the top ten. Broader study findings: Sorted repertoires could include abundant contaminating clonotypes from bulk cells.

This clonotype was seen more than once but under ten times. Its antigen remains unknown. This material consisted of CD8+ T cells sorted from PBMCs, taken 10 days after the yellow fever booster vaccination. This receptor was taken from a man aged 18-30 years who received the YFV17D yellow fever vaccine. The chain links TRBV7-8 to TRBJ2-5; D may correspond to TRBD1 or TRBD2 (5 bases each). The CDR3 is CASSPSQGRVVGTGSQETQYF. DNA of the CDR3: TGTGCCAGCAGCCCAAGTCAGGGTCGGGTGGTGGGGACGGGGTCCCAAGAGACCCAGTACTTC.